The present T cell receptor beta chain was sequenced within a study of vaccination effects on CD4 cells after COVID-19. Having been cultured for under twelve days, the cells underwent CD4+ T cell isolation. The method was immunoSEQ multiplex PCR; TCRdb's version includes in-frame clones alone and lacks a portion of them. The table has around 30,000 clones, roughly two thirds seen once. Details on this clone: Its matching antigen is unknown.

Broader study findings: Long after vaccination, the clones induced by infection and by vaccine shrank markedly in size. In healthy vaccinees, only 1 of 255 vaccine-induced clones cross-reacted with common cold coronaviruses.

Germline V lookup: CDR1 KGHSH, CDR2 LQKENI. There are 17 residues in the CDR3. Trimming left V 6 bases short and J 0 bases short, with 18 bases between. This chain uses TRBV18 with TRBJ1-5; possibly TRBD1 for D (6 bases). Sequenced material: CD4+ T cells from PBMCs cultured without peptide, taken before COVID-19 vaccination. The TCR originated in a human donor who received a COVID-19 vaccine. This CDR3 is CASSLGGASYSNQPQHF. CDR3 bases: TGTGCCAGCTCCCTCGGGGGGGCTTCGTATAGCAATCAGCCCCAGCATTTT.